The 23 T cell receptor beta chains below come from one sample, sequenced in a study of blood T cell repertoires in COVID-19. Generated by immunoSEQ multiplex PCR, the TCRdb table keeps only in-frame clones and is missing some. The top ten clones hold 7.4% of a sample with 210,000 or so clones, more than 75% of them seen once. The source material was PBMCs or T cells enriched from blood (not recorded which). All receptors come from a woman aged 40-49 years with acute COVID-19.

Remarks on this clone: A junction boundary mismatches the germline segment, possibly from a read error. The chain has TRBV10-1 and TRBJ2-7; 8 positions match TRBD1. The germline gives CDR1 WNHNN, CDR2 SYGVQD (reference sequence). This CDR3 is built from 18 residues. This chain's CDR3 is CASREGAGADRDNNEQYF. As DNA, the CDR3 is TGCGCCAGCCGTGAAGGGGCTGGAGCGGACAGGGACAACAACGAGCAGTACTTC.

V gene TRBV14 combines with J gene TRBJ2-7; no clear D. V was cut by 1 base and J by 1 base, with 5 bases left in between. CDR3 size: 13 residues. Germline assignment: CDR1 SGHDN and CDR2 FVKESK. CDR3 loop: CASSQVLSYEQYF. The CDR3 DNA is TGTGCCAGCAGCCAAGTATTGTCCTACGAGCAGTACTTC.

V gene TRBV7-2 combines with J gene TRBJ2-3; 8 nucleotides agree with TRBD2. The CDR3 has 16 amino acids. The germline V gene has CDR1 SGHTA and CDR2 FQGNSA. V trimming: 1 base; J trimming: 0 bases; junction bases outside the gene matches: 3. The CDR3 spells CASSLDQRGSTDTQYF. The CDR3 DNA reads as TGTGCCAGCAGCTTAGACCAGCGGGGGAGCACAGATACGCAGTATTTT.

The CDR3 reads CASSQVQGDQETQYF. CDR3 bases: TGTGCCAGCAGCCAAGTTCAGGGCGACCAAGAGACCCAGTACTTC. The rearrangement uses TRBV14 and TRBJ2-5, with a possible D match to TRBD1 (5 bases). Germline CDR1 SGHDN, CDR2 FVKESK. The CDR3 sequence is 15 residues long. V lost 1 base and J 0 bases, leaving 9 bases between the germline ends.

The genes are TRBV28 and TRBJ1-1; D is perhaps TRBD1 (6 bases). The V gene's germline CDR1 is MDHEN and CDR2 SYDVKM. The CDR3 covers 15 residues. Trimming pared 7 bases from V and 4 bases from J, leaving 19 bases between. This CDR3 is CASTPSGGIGTEAFF. Here the CDR3 DNA reads TGTGCCAGCACCCCGTCGGGGGGCATTGGCACTGAAGCTTTCTTT.

This clone was counted a few times. As DNA, the CDR3 is TGTGCCAGCAGTGACACAGGGCCCTGGGGTTCACCCCTCCACTTT. It is translated as CASSDTGPWGSPLHF. V usage is TRBV3-1 (or the pseudogene TRBV3-2) and J usage is TRBJ1-6; tentative D call: TRBD1 (6 bases). Germline V gene sequence: CDR1 LGHDT, CDR2 YNNKEL (reference sequence). Trimming shortened V by 6 bases and J by 9 bases, and 18 bases separated the two germline ends. This CDR3 has 15 amino acids.

Points on this clone: A junction end diverges from the germline sequence, so it may reflect a read error. The chain couples TRBV2 to TRBJ2-2; possible D gene TRBD1, 6 bases. Germline V gene sequence: CDR1 SNHLY, CDR2 FYNNEI. The CDR3 consists of 16 residues. The CDR3 coding sequence is TGTGCCATCAGTTTCCTCCTGGACAGAGCCACCGGGGAGCTGTTTTTT. Protein sequence: CAISFLLDRATGELFF.

The CDR3: CSAPTGRGQFF. The CDR3 region has the DNA TGCAGTGCCCCGACAGGCAGAGGGCAGTTCTTC. The chain uses TRBV20-1 and TRBJ2-1, with D perhaps matching TRBD1 (6 bases). Germline V gene lookup returns CDR1 DFQATT and CDR2 SNEGSKA (reference sequence). V was pared by 6 bases and J by 12 bases, with 15 bases between. This CDR3 has 11 residues.

This clone has just one count. V and J are TRBV7-8 and TRBJ1-5; tentative D call: TRBD1 (5 bases). This CDR3 spans 15 amino acids. Germline CDR1 SGHVS, CDR2 FQNEAQ. Trimming pared 6 bases from V and 2 bases from J, leaving 14 bases between. CDR3 DNA: TGTGCCAGCAGATATGACAGTAGGGGCAATCAGCCCCAGCATTTT. Translation gives CASRYDSRGNQPQHF.

This clone is medium-sized by share. The chain links TRBV6-4 to TRBJ1-6, with D perhaps TRBD1 (5 bases). From germline, CDR1 is MRHNA and CDR2 SNTAGT. This CDR3 is 15 amino acids long. Trimming left V 0 bases short and J 7 bases short, with 10 bases between. The CDR3 sequence is CASSDSSQGNSPLHF. CDR3 coding DNA: TGTGCCAGCAGTGACTCAAGCCAGGGAAATTCACCCCTCCACTTT.

The chain links TRBV25-1 to TRBJ1-2, with 11 bases fitting TRBD1. V lost 5 bases, J lost 6 bases, and 2 bases stayed unmatched. This CDR3 has 13 residues. CDR1 MGHDK and CDR2 SYGVNS come from the germline V gene. The DNA for the CDR3 is TGTGCCAGCAGTCAGGGACAGGGGGATGGCTACACCTTC. Protein: CASSQGQGDGYTF.

In its sample, this clone was seen a few times. CDR3 loop: CASSYVGDNYGYTF. In DNA form, the CDR3 reads TGTGCCAGCAGTTATGTAGGGGATAACTATGGCTACACCTTC. The chain carries TRBV27 and TRBJ1-2, with D possibly being TRBD1 (5 bases). The V and J ends lost 4 bases and 1 base respectively, with 10 bases between them. The CDR3 is made up of 14 amino acids. The germline gives CDR1 MNHEY, CDR2 SMNVEV (reference sequence).

This clone was seen more than once but under ten times. The V gene is TRBV29-1, the J gene TRBJ1-3, with D unresolved. Germline V gene lookup returns CDR1 SQVTM and CDR2 ANQGSEA. With 4 bases removed from V and 4 bases from J, the gap between germline ends came to 5 bases. This CDR3 comprises 11 residues. As DNA, the CDR3 is TGCAGCGTTGCCAGGGGAAACACCATATATTTT. Amino acids: CSVARGNTIYF. The full variable domain, rest sourced from reference TRBV29-1 and TRBJ1-3, is SAVISQKPSRDICQRGTSLTIQCQVDSQVTMMFWYRQQPGQSLTLIATANQGSEATYESGFVIDKFPISRPNLTFSTLTVSNMSPEDSSIYLCSVARGNTIYFGEGSWLTVV.

A few counts support this clone. Here the CDR3 DNA reads TGTGCCAGCAACGGGGAAACCTACGAGCAGTACTTC. It is translated as CASNGETYEQYF. The genes are TRBV5-4 and TRBJ2-7; possible D gene TRBD2, 5 bases. Germline-derived CDR1 and CDR2 are SGHNT and YYREEE (reference sequence). The CDR3 length is 12 residues. V was clipped by 6 bases and J by 2 bases, with 9 bases between them. Supplemented by reference TRBV5-4 and TRBJ2-7, the full variable domain reads ETGVTQSPTHLIKTRGQQVTLRCSSQSGHNTVSWYQQALGQGPQFIFQYYREEENGRGNFPPRFSGLQFPNYSSELNVNALELDDSALYLCASNGETYEQYFGPGTRLTVT.

The genes are TRBV9 and TRBJ2-3; the D gene is possibly TRBD1 (6 bases). Trimming cost V 4 bases and J 2 bases, with 17 bases left between them. This CDR3 is 16 amino acids long. In germline, CDR1 is SGDLS, CDR2 YYNGEE. The CDR3 DNA follows: TGTGCCAGCAGCTTCACAGGGCCAGGGTCCACAGATACGCAGTATTTT. It encodes CASSFTGPGSTDTQYF.

The chain uses TRBV14 and TRBJ2-5, with 10 bases aligning to TRBD2. The CDR3 totals 15 residues. Germline V lookup: CDR1 SGHDN, CDR2 FVKESK. Germline trimming cut 2 bases from V and 5 bases from J; bases unmatched to any gene: 5. The CDR3 spells CASSQRAGGPETQYF. In DNA form, the CDR3 reads TGTGCCAGCAGCCAAAGAGCGGGAGGGCCGGAGACCCAGTACTTC.

The gene calls are TRBV19 and TRBJ1-2, with 9 bases lining up with TRBD1. Unmatched junction bases numbered 1, after V lost 2 bases and J lost 6 bases. This CDR3 has 13 residues. Germline CDR1 is LNHDA and CDR2 is SQIVND (reference sequence). CDR3 DNA: TGTGCCAGTAGTATAACAGGGGGCGATGGCTACACCTTC. Its translation is CASSITGGDGYTF.

This clone was picked up a small number of times. The rearrangement links TRBV21-1 to TRBJ1-4; TRBD1 reflects the table's D call only, with no check against the DNA. TRBV21-1 corresponds to a pseudogene. This CDR3 region has 15 residues. The CDR3 bases are TGTGCCAGCAGCAAAGGGGGCAAAAGATCGGGAAAACTGTTTTTT. Its translation: CASSKGGKRSGKLFF.

V gene TRBV27 combines with J gene TRBJ2-1; a weak D match, TRBD2 (6 bases). With 6 bases removed from V and 9 bases from J, the gap between germline ends came to 21 bases. CDR1 is MNHEY and CDR2 is SMNVEV in the germline V gene (reference sequence). The CDR3 totals 15 residues. CDR3 amino acids: CASREQSSSGGEQFF. CDR3 sequence (DNA): TGTGCCAGCAGGGAGCAGTCAAGTTCCGGGGGTGAGCAGTTCTTC.

The chain recombines TRBV28 with TRBJ2-5; 10 bases match TRBD1. With V trimmed by 6 bases and J by 4 bases, 8 bases remained unmatched. CDR3 length: 15 amino acids. Germline V lookup: CDR1 MDHEN, CDR2 SYDVKM. The chain's CDR3 is CASRGPGQGRETQYF. For the CDR3, the DNA is TGTGCCAGCAGGGGGCCGGGACAGGGGCGAGAGACCCAGTACTTC.

This chain uses TRBV19 with TRBJ1-1, with TRBD1 as a possible D gene (5 bases). V lost 1 base and J 7 bases, leaving 10 bases between the germline ends. Looked up from germline, CDR1 is LNHDA and CDR2 is SQIVND (reference sequence). There are 13 residues in the CDR3. CDR3 amino acids: CASSIGGTREAFF. The CDR3 nucleotides are TGTGCCAGTAGTATAGGCGGGACCCGTGAAGCTTTCTTT.

This sequence joins TRBV6-2 or TRBV6-3 and TRBJ1-1; 10 bases line up with TRBD1. Germline lookup yields CDR1 MNHEY and CDR2 SVGEGT. J gave up 11 bases and V 2 bases, and 8 bases lay outside the gene matches. The CDR3 is 14 amino acids. The CDR3, as DNA: TGTGCCAGCAGTTACCGCGGGACAGGGGAATCGGCTTTCTTT. As protein: CASSYRGTGESAFF.

This rearrangement joins TRBV28 to TRBJ1-4, with D perhaps matching TRBD1 (6 bases). Trimming removed 6 bases at V and 4 bases at J, with 18 bases between. Per the germline V gene, CDR1 is MDHEN and CDR2 is SYDVKM. This CDR3 contains 16 residues. As DNA, the CDR3 is TGTGCCAGCAGGGACCTCAGGGGCGAGGGTAATGAAAAACTGTTTTTT. The encoded protein is CASRDLRGEGNEKLFF.